The 7 T cell receptor beta chains below were found in one sample sequenced in a study of T cell changes during pregnancy in multiple sclerosis. The method was immunoSEQ multiplex PCR; TCRdb's version includes in-frame clones alone and lacks a portion of them. Among 45,000 to 60,000 clones listed, 70% to 90% were seen once. This specimen was peripheral blood, taken in the first trimester of pregnancy. The receptors derive from a female donor with multiple sclerosis, enrolled in a pregnancy study.

The V gene is TRBV7-6, the J gene TRBJ2-3; unclear D gene. CDR3 length: 12 residues. Per the germline V gene, CDR1 is SGHVS and CDR2 is FNYEAQ. V was shortened by 6 bases and J by 9 bases, with 13 bases between the two germline ends. CDR3 DNA sequence: TGTGCCAGCAGTACCGATGGGCCAACGCAGTATTTT. This codes for CASSTDGPTQYF.

This chain joins TRBV6-5 and TRBJ1-2; tentative D call: TRBD1 (6 bases). The V and J ends lost 10 bases and 8 bases respectively, with 14 bases between them. The CDR3 has 11 amino acids. Germline CDR1 and CDR2: MNHEY and SVGAGI. This CDR3 reads CATKGVGGYTF. CDR3 sequence (DNA): TGTGCCACAAAGGGGGTAGGAGGCTACACCTTC.

This clone appeared many times. This chain uses TRBV4-2 with TRBJ2-2, with a possible D match to TRBD1 (6 bases). In germline, CDR1 is LGHNA, CDR2 YNFKEQ. V was cut by 5 bases and J by 1 base, with 11 bases left in between. The CDR3 sequence is 15 residues long. CDR3 DNA sequence: TGTGCCAGCAGCTCCCGACAGGAGAACACCGGGGAGCTGTTTTTT. This codes for CASSSRQENTGELFF.

The chain joins TRBV9 to TRBJ1-1; D gene ambiguous. The CDR3 is made up of 14 amino acids. The germline V gene encodes CDR1 SGDLS and CDR2 YYNGEE. Trimming removed 0 bases at V and 1 base at J, with 7 bases between. The CDR3 DNA reads TGTGCCAGCAGCGTAGTGCCAGGGAACACTGAAGCTTTCTTT. This translates into CASSVVPGNTEAFF. Full variable domain (rest looked up from reference TRBV9 and TRBJ1-1): DSGVTQTPKHLITATGQRVTLRCSPRSGDLSVYWYQQSLDQGLQFLIQYYNGEERAKGNILERFSAQQFPDLHSELNLSSLELGDSALYFCASSVVPGNTEAFFGQGTRLTVV.

The rearrangement links TRBV21-1 to TRBJ1-6; the table assigns TRBD1, which was not confirmed against the DNA. TRBV21-1 represents a pseudogene. The length of the CDR3 is 16 residues. CDR3 sequence reads: CAPDSGTGEYTSPLHF. In DNA, the CDR3 is TGTGCCCCCGATTCCGGCACAGGGGAATATACTTCACCCCTCCACTTT.

The rearrangement links TRBV7-8 to TRBJ2-7, with a weak D call TRBD2 (6 bases). The CDR3 has 14 amino acids. Germline-derived CDR1 and CDR2 are SGHVS and FQNEAQ. V lost 2 bases and J 4 bases, leaving 12 bases between the germline ends. The CDR3 sequence: CASSLRRGRYEQYF. CDR3 in DNA: TGTGCCAGCAGCTTACGTCGGGGGAGGTACGAGCAGTACTTC.

The gene calls are TRBV5-1 and TRBJ1-1; no clear D gene. CDR1 SGHRS and CDR2 YFSETQ come from the germline V gene. The CDR3 is made up of 13 amino acids. V was clipped by 7 bases and J by 2 bases, with 12 bases between them. The CDR3, as DNA: TGCGCCAGCTCTCATGAGGTTAACACTGAAGCTTTCTTT. It is translated as CASSHEVNTEAFF.